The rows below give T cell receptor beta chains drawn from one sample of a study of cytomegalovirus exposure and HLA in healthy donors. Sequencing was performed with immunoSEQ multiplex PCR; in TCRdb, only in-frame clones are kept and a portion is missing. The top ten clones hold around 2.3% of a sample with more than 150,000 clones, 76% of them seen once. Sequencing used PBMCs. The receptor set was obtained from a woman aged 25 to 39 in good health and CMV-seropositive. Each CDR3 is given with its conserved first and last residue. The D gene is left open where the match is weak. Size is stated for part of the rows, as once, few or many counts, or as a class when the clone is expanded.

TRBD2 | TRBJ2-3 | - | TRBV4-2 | TGTGCCAGCAGCCGCCGGACTAGCGGGTCCACAGATACGCAGTATTTT | CASSRRTSGSTDTQYF
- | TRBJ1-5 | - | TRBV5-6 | TGTGCCAGCAGCCTCGGGGGGAGCAATCAGCCCCAGCATTTT | CASSLGGSNQPQHF
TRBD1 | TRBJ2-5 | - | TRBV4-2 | TGTGCCAGCAGCCAAGCCTGGGACAGCCAAGAGACCCAGTACTTC | CASSQAWDSQETQYF
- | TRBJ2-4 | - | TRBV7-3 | TGTGCCAGCAGCTCCGGGACAAGTTTGTACTTC | CASSSGTSLYF
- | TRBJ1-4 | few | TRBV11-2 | TGTGCCAGCAGCTTACGCGGGAGATCAGGAGGGACTAATGAAAAACTGTTTTTT | CASSLRGRSGGTNEKLFF
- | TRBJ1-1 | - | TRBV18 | TGTGCCAGCTCACCACTGGGAGCAGGTACGAACACTGAAGCTTTCTTT | CASSPLGAGTNTEAFF
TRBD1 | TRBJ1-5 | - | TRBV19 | TGTGCCAGTGGGACAGGGGGCGTGGGCAATCAGCCCCAGCATTTT | CASGTGGVGNQPQHF
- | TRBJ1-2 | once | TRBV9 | TGTGCCAGCAGCCCGGACATTAACTATGGCTACACCTTC | CASSPDINYGYTF
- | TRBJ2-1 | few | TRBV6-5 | TGTGCCAGCAGACCCCAGGGGAACAATGAGCAGTTCTTC | CASRPQGNNEQFF
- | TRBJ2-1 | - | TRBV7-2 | TGTGCCAGCAGTTATTTAGCGGTTAGCTCCTACAATGAGCAGTTCTTC | CASSYLAVSSYNEQFF
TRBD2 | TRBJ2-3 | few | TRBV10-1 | TGCGCCAGCAGTGAAGGGCTAGCGGGGGGATCGCAGTATTTT | CASSEGLAGGSQYF
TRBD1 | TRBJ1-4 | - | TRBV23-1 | TGCGCCAGCAGTCAATCGGAGGACTCAGGACAGGAGGTAACAACTAATGAAAAACTGTTTTTT | CASSQSEDSGQEVTTNEKLFF
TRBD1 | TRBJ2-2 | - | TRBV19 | TGTGCCAGTAGACAGGGGAACGGGGAGCTGTTTTTT | CASRQGNGELFF
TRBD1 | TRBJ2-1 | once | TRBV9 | TGTGCCAGCAGCGTAGCAACCCCGACAGGGAGAGCTTACAATGAGCAGTTCTTC | CASSVATPTGRAYNEQFF
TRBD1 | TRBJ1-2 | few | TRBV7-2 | TGTGCCAGCAGCCCCGAGGGGGCAGGCGCTAACTATGGCTACACCTTC | CASSPEGAGANYGYTF
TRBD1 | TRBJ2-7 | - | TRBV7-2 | TGTGCCAGCACCTTGGGACAGGGAGGGACCCGCGCCTACGAGCAGTACTTC | CASTLGQGGTRAYEQYF
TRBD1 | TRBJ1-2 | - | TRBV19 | TGTGCCAGTAGTATAGATGGAAGAACAGGGGCACTGAATAACTATGGCTACACCTTC | CASSIDGRTGALNNYGYTF
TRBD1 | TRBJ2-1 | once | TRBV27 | TGTGCCAGCAGTTTTGACAGGGGGGGATCAGATGAGCAGTTCTTC | CASSFDRGGSDEQFF
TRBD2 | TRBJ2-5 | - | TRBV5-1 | TGCGCCAGCAGTCCACTACCGGGACTAGCGGGGGAGACCCAGTACTTC | CASSPLPGLAGETQYF
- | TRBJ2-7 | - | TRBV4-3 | TGCGCCAGCAGCCAAGATGTCAGGGGCGAGCAGTACTTC | CASSQDVRGEQYF
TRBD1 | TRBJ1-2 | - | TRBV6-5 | TGTGCCAGCAGTTACGTCGGACAGGGTGCGGGCTACACCTTC | CASSYVGQGAGYTF
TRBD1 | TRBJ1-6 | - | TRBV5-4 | TGTGCCAGCAGCTCCCCGGGACAGGGGAGTGGATCACCCCTCCACTTT | CASSSPGQGSGSPLHF
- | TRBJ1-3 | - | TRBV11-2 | TGTGCCAGCAGCCCGGCGGGGGTGGCTGGAAACACCATATATTTT | CASSPAGVAGNTIYF
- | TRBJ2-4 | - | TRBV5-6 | TGTGCCAGCAGCTTGGCCGGTAGTATAGCCAAAAACATTCAGTACTTC | CASSLAGSIAKNIQYF